This T cell receptor (beta chain) was identified during a study of shared clonotypes between healthy human individuals. Regarding the study as a whole: Generation of non-shared clonotypes was less probable than generation of clonotypes shared by all four donors. The sharing of about 5% of naive CD4 clonotypes was seen across a handful of donors.

With regard to this clone: Its antigen remains unknown.

The germline gives CDR1 MNHEY, CDR2 SVGAGI. The V end was cut by 4 bases, the J end by 1 base, with 7 bases between. The CDR3 spans 13 residues. It was around 180 ng DNA, 30,000 or so T cell genomes, that sorted-subset replicate PCRs used. Only in-frame clones appear in the TCRdb table, and some are missing; sequencing was by immunoSEQ multiplex PCR. The sample shows roughly 2.5 million clones, around 94% of them seen only once. The TCR sequence derives from a man between 18 and 29 years old in good health. Sequencing input: naive CD4+ T cells sorted from blood. As to subset: CD45RA+ positively selected. The chain has TRBV6-5 and TRBJ2-5; D may be TRBD1 or TRBD2 (5 bases each). The CDR3: CASSWGIQETQYF. CDR3 coding DNA: TGTGCCAGCAGTTGGGGGATCCAAGAGACCCAGTACTTC.